This T cell receptor (beta chain) was sequenced for a study of PD-L1 blockade in urothelial cancer. On the study more broadly: Atezolizumab, begun by patients around 2014, was given at 1,200 mg intravenously every 3 weeks. The number of prior chemotherapy regimens per patient was 0 to 3.

Synthetic TCR analog templates were spiked into each PCR. Some clones are missing from TCRdb's copy, which holds only in-frame ones; the method was immunoSEQ multiplex PCR. Of over 35,000 clones in the sample, approximately 90% are singletons; the top ten hold 10% to 12%. This clone was counted a few times. Germline V gene sequence: CDR1 SGDLS, CDR2 YYNGEE. Deletions cut 0 bases from V and 5 bases from J, with 6 bases between. The CDR3 length is 13 residues. As to time point: pretreatment peripheral blood. The material sequenced was PBMCs, taken around atezolizumab (anti-PD-L1) treatment. This clonotype was sampled from a woman aged 55-69 years with urothelial cancer. The chain links TRBV9 to TRBJ1-5, with D uncertain. The CDR3 DNA reads as TGTGCCAGCAGCGTAGCTCCCCATCAGCCCCAGCATTTT. Amino acid sequence: CASSVAPHQPQHF. Together with reference TRBV9 and TRBJ1-5, the CDR3 gives the full variable domain: DSGVTQTPKHLITATGQRVTLRCSPRSGDLSVYWYQQSLDQGLQFLIQYYNGEERAKGNILERFSAQQFPDLHSELNLSSLELGDSALYFCASSVAPHQPQHFGDGTRLSIL.